The next 27 T cell receptor beta chains were all read from a single sample in a study of blood T cell repertoires in COVID-19 (dated by TCRdb to 2019 to 2021). The receptor library was made with the immunoSEQ multiplex PCR assay. Sourced from immuneACCESS, this table was stored by TCRdb with only in-frame sequences that have V and J called. A share of the clones is absent; for the studies checked, an unresolved V gene accounts for under half, and the remainder has no known explanation. This sample gives about 100,000 clones in total; 90% to 95% of them show up just once. About 2.2% of the sample rests with the top ten. Input material: peripheral blood. All receptors come from a man aged 50-60 years with active COVID-19.

This chain connects TRBV7-9 to TRBJ2-6; possible D gene TRBD1, 5 bases. This CDR3 spans 16 amino acids. Germline V gene data show CDR1 as SEHNR and CDR2 as FQNEAQ (reference sequence). Trimming took 6 bases from V and 4 from J, leaving 16 bases between them. CDR3: CASSQHQGSGANVLTF. CDR3 sequence (DNA): TGTGCCAGCAGTCAACACCAGGGTTCCGGGGCCAACGTCCTGACTTTC.

The rearrangement links TRBV21-1 to TRBJ2-7; TRBD1 is taken as the D call from the table, unchecked against the DNA. TRBV21-1 is a listed pseudogene. This CDR3 contains 16 residues. The CDR3 DNA follows: TGTGCCAGCAGCCCTCTCCGGCCCCACAGGGCCTACGAGCAGTACGTC. This codes for CASSPLRPHRAYEQYV.

The chain recombines TRBV3-1 (or the pseudogene TRBV3-2) with TRBJ2-3, with D possibly TRBD2 on 7 matching bases. Trimming cost V 0 bases and J 9 bases, with 10 bases left between them. Per the germline V gene, CDR1 is LGHDT and CDR2 is YNNKEL (reference sequence). This CDR3 contains 13 residues. DNA for the CDR3: TGTGCCAGCAGCCAAGACGGCGGGGGCACGCAGTATTTT. This encodes CASSQDGGGTQYF.

This clone was counted a single time. The CDR3 DNA reads TGCAGTGCTAGTTGGGACAGACTTTCAACTAATGAAAAACTGTTTTTT. Its translation: CSASWDRLSTNEKLFF. The chain joins TRBV20-1 to TRBJ1-4, with 7 bases that match TRBD1. Trimming at V came to 3 bases and at J to 0 bases, leaving 7 bases not matched to a gene. Germline CDR1 DFQATT, CDR2 SNEGSKA (reference sequence). The CDR3 length is 16 residues.

The chain links TRBV11-2 to TRBJ1-2; tentatively, D is TRBD1 (5 bases). The CDR3 is 16 residues long. Germline V lookup: CDR1 SGHAT, CDR2 FQNNGV. Trimming removed 5 bases from V and 4 bases from J, with 20 bases in between. The CDR3 sequence: CASSPLSEGVTYGYTF. CDR3 bases: TGTGCCAGCAGCCCCCTATCTGAAGGGGTAACCTATGGCTACACCTTC.

The chain uses TRBV19 and TRBJ1-5; D is unclear. The ends were cut back, 7 bases at V and 3 bases at J, with 10 bases in the middle. There are 13 residues in the CDR3. Germline loops: CDR1 LNHDA, CDR2 SQIVND (reference sequence). The CDR3 sequence: CASTRRDNQPQHF. The CDR3 region has the DNA TGTGCCAGTACCCGTCGGGACAATCAGCCCCAGCATTTT. Full variable domain (rest looked up from reference TRBV19 and TRBJ1-5): DGGITQSPKYLFRKEGQNVTLSCEQNLNHDAMYWYRQDPGQGLRLIYYSQIVNDFQKGDIAEGYSVSREKKESFPLTVTSAQKNPTAFYLCASTRRDNQPQHFGDGTRLSIL.

CDR3 DNA sequence: TGTGCCAGCTCTCAGCGGGGGTCCTACACCTTC. This codes for CASSQRGSYTF. The rearrangement joins TRBV18 to TRBJ1-2, with a possible D match to TRBD1 (5 bases). This CDR3 contains 11 residues. Germline V lookup: CDR1 KGHSH, CDR2 LQKENI. V dropped 6 bases and J dropped 10 bases, with 12 bases sitting between them.

This chain connects TRBV11-3 to TRBJ2-1, with 9 bases matching TRBD2. Trimming took 6 bases from V and 4 from J; bases not matched to a gene: 4. Germline assignment: CDR1 SGHNT and CDR2 YENEEA. The length of the CDR3 is 14 residues. This CDR3 reads CASRRLAEYNEQFF. CDR3 nucleotide sequence: TGTGCCAGCAGGAGACTAGCGGAATACAATGAGCAGTTCTTC.

V usage is TRBV12-3 or TRBV12-4 and J usage is TRBJ2-3; no clear D. CDR3 length: 12 residues. Trimming took 5 bases from V and 0 from J, leaving 3 bases between them. The DNA of the CDR3 is TGTGCCAGCAGTCAAAGCACAGATACGCAGTATTTT. Amino acid sequence: CASSQSTDTQYF.

The rearrangement links TRBV10-3 to TRBJ2-1, with 10 bases that match TRBD2. This CDR3 is 14 amino acids long. CDR1 and CDR2 (germline): ENHRY, SYGVKD. The J segment lost 6 bases and the V segment lost 6 bases, leaving 5 bases of the junction unmatched. CDR3 residues: CAIRPSGSVNEQFF. The CDR3 DNA reads as TGTGCCATCAGACCTAGCGGGAGTGTCAATGAGCAGTTCTTC.

V gene TRBV24-1 combines with J gene TRBJ2-5; 10 positions agree with TRBD2. From germline, CDR1 is KGHDR and CDR2 SFDVKD. The V segment lost 1 base and the J segment 3 bases; nucleotides outside the gene matches: 10. This CDR3 has 18 residues. CDR3 coding DNA: TGTGCCACCAGTGATTTAAGGGGTGGTCTAGCGGGAGAAGAGACCCAGTACTTC. It is translated as CATSDLRGGLAGEETQYF.

The chain couples TRBV30 to TRBJ2-5; D not certain. The germline gives CDR1 GTSNPN, CDR2 SVGIG (reference sequence). The CDR3 is made up of 11 amino acids. With 2 bases removed from V and 4 bases from J, the gap between germline ends came to 5 bases. The CDR3 nucleotides are TGTGCCTGGAGTCGGGTAGAGACCCAGTACTTC. Residues: CAWSRVETQYF.

This chain links TRBV11-2 with TRBJ2-2, with D possibly TRBD1 on 5 matching bases. V lost 3 bases to trimming and J lost 1 base, with 15 bases between them. This CDR3 is 17 amino acids long. In germline, CDR1 is SGHAT, CDR2 FQNNGV. The CDR3 nucleotides are TGTGCCAGCAGCTTCTCAGGGTGGGCGGTGAACACCGGGGAGCTGTTTTTT. Translated, it gives CASSFSGWAVNTGELFF.

The rearrangement links TRBV7-9 to TRBJ2-1; 7 positions match TRBD1. Germline CDR1 reads SEHNR; CDR2 reads FQNEAQ (reference sequence). V gave up 5 bases and J gave up 1 base; unmatched junction bases: 11. The CDR3 length is 17 residues. The CDR3 region has the DNA TGTGCCAGCAGCCCCCCTCCCCGGGACAGATCCTACAATGAGCAGTTCTTC. It codes for CASSPPPRDRSYNEQFF. Using reference TRBV7-9 and TRBJ2-1 for the parts outside the CDR3, the full variable domain is DTGVSQNPRHKITKRGQNVTFRCDPISEHNRLYWYRQTLGQGPEFLTYFQNEAQLEKSRLLSDRFSAERPKGSFSTLEIQRTEQGDSAMYLCASSPPPRDRSYNEQFFGPGTRLTVL.

The chain has TRBV7-2 and TRBJ2-1; TRBD1 aligns across 11 bases. V dropped 2 bases and J dropped 6; count of bases not matched to a gene: 3. There are 15 residues in the CDR3. CDR1 SGHTA and CDR2 FQGNSA come from the germline V gene. CDR3: CASSLRTGGLNEQFF. The CDR3 region has the DNA TGTGCCAGCAGCTTAAGGACAGGGGGCCTCAATGAGCAGTTCTTC.

V and J are TRBV11-3 and TRBJ2-5; 8 bases match TRBD2. The CDR3 has 18 amino acids. Germline V gene data show CDR1 as SGHNT and CDR2 as YENEEA. V lost 2 bases to trimming and J lost 2 bases; unmatched junction nucleotides: 13. The CDR3 region has the DNA TGTGCCAGCAGCTTACCAGCTGGCGGGGGGCCCGATCAAGAGACCCAGTACTTC. Its translation: CASSLPAGGGPDQETQYF.

This clone is a singleton in its sample. The chain uses TRBV2 and TRBJ2-4; the D gene is possibly TRBD1 (6 bases). The ends were cut back, 1 base at V and 9 bases at J, with 13 bases in the middle. The germline CDR1 and CDR2 sequences are SNHLY and FYNNEI. The CDR3 spans 14 residues. CDR3 nucleotides: TGTGCCAGCAGTGAAGAGTTGGGGGCGGGCATTCAGTACTTC. Translation gives CASSEELGAGIQYF.

The count of this clone is one. J is TRBJ1-2 and V is TRBV19; D remains unclear. Per germline, CDR1 LNHDA and CDR2 SQIVND (reference sequence). V dropped 4 bases and J dropped 5 bases, with 5 bases sitting between them. The CDR3 length is 11 residues. The CDR3 bases are TGTGCCAGTAGTAGACTGTATGGCTACACCTTC. Amino acids: CASSRLYGYTF.

This sequence joins TRBV7-9 and TRBJ1-5; 7 bases are a match to TRBD1. This CDR3 is built from 18 residues. CDR1 and CDR2 (germline): SEHNR, FQNEAQ (reference sequence). After removal of 1 base from V and 2 bases from J, the junction contained 11 bases not matched to a gene. For the CDR3, the DNA is TGTGCCAGCAGCTTAGGCAATCTCATAGGGACAGGCAATCAGCCCCAGCATTTT. This translates into CASSLGNLIGTGNQPQHF. Looking up the rest from reference TRBV7-9 and TRBJ1-5 gives the full variable domain: DTGVSQNPRHKITKRGQNVTFRCDPISEHNRLYWYRQTLGQGPEFLTYFQNEAQLEKSRLLSDRFSAERPKGSFSTLEIQRTEQGDSAMYLCASSLGNLIGTGNQPQHFGDGTRLSIL.

The V gene is TRBV7-2, the J gene TRBJ1-4; 7 nucleotides line up with TRBD1. CDR1 is SGHTA, CDR2 FQGNSA, per germline. The ends lost 2 bases at V and 6 bases at J; junction bases unmatched: 6. This CDR3 spans 15 amino acids. The DNA of the CDR3 is TGTGCCAGCAGCTTAATGAGGGGGCAGGATGAAAAACTGTTTTTT. It codes for CASSLMRGQDEKLFF.

The chain recombines TRBV9 with TRBJ2-1; possible D gene TRBD1, 6 bases. The CDR3 has 16 residues. Germline V gene lookup returns CDR1 SGDLS and CDR2 YYNGEE. Between the trimmed V and J ends, which lost 4 bases and 3 bases, there was a span of 17 bases. This chain's CDR3 is CASSRVGAQYYNEQFF. The CDR3 coding sequence is TGTGCCAGCAGCAGGGTGGGGGCACAATACTACAATGAGCAGTTCTTC.

V usage is TRBV3-1 (or the pseudogene TRBV3-2) and J usage is TRBJ2-7; 9 nucleotides line up with TRBD1. The CDR3 totals 15 residues. Germline lookup yields CDR1 LGHDT and CDR2 YNNKEL (reference sequence). V lost 6 bases and J lost 5; bases outside the gene matches: 11. CDR3 DNA: TGTGCCAGCAGTCGCGGACAGGGGAGGTCCCACGAGCAGTACTTC. It specifies CASSRGQGRSHEQYF.

The CDR3 is CASSYGGSSGNTIYF. The CDR3 DNA reads as TGTGCCAGCAGTTACGGGGGGAGCTCTGGAAACACCATATATTTT. The V call is TRBV6-5, the J call TRBJ1-3; a weak D match, TRBD1 (5 bases). Germline assignment: CDR1 MNHEY and CDR2 SVGAGI. Trimming removed 2 bases from V and 0 bases from J, with 8 bases in between. The CDR3 length is 15 residues.

The CDR3: CASSPRGQTENTEAFF. CDR3 sequence (DNA): TGTGCCAGCAGCCCGAGGGGGCAAACAGAGAACACTGAAGCTTTCTTT. This chain links TRBV5-4 with TRBJ1-1, with 7 bases fitting TRBD1. Germline V gene sequence: CDR1 SGHNT, CDR2 YYREEE (reference sequence). The CDR3 is 16 residues long. J gave up 1 base and V 4 bases, and 10 bases lay outside the gene matches.

This clone has more than one count but fewer than ten. The chain joins TRBV6-2 or TRBV6-3 to TRBJ1-4; possibly TRBD1 for D (5 bases). This CDR3 has 14 residues. Between the trimmed V and J ends, which lost 2 bases and 8 bases, there was a span of 12 bases. Germline loops: CDR1 MNHEY, CDR2 SVGEGT. CDR3 coding DNA: TGTGCCAGCAGTTACGGGCAGGGTGCCGAAAAACTGTTTTTT. Translation: CASSYGQGAEKLFF.

The chain couples TRBV6-5 to TRBJ1-6; D unclear. Trimming took off 2 bases at V and 6 bases at J, with 2 bases between the two ends. Germline-derived CDR1 and CDR2 are MNHEY and SVGAGI. The CDR3 is 12 residues long. This CDR3 reads CASSYLNSPLHF. DNA of the CDR3: TGTGCCAGCAGTTACCTTAATTCACCCCTCCACTTT.

A single count supports this clone. The chain uses TRBV9 and TRBJ2-3; D is unresolved. The V gene's germline CDR1 is SGDLS and CDR2 YYNGEE. This CDR3 is built from 18 residues. The V gene lost 3 bases and the J gene lost 0 bases, with 20 bases spanning the gap. The CDR3 nucleotides read TGTGCCAGCAGCGCCTCAACCCCCACCCGGTCTAGCACAGATACGCAGTATTTT. Protein sequence: CASSASTPTRSSTDTQYF.